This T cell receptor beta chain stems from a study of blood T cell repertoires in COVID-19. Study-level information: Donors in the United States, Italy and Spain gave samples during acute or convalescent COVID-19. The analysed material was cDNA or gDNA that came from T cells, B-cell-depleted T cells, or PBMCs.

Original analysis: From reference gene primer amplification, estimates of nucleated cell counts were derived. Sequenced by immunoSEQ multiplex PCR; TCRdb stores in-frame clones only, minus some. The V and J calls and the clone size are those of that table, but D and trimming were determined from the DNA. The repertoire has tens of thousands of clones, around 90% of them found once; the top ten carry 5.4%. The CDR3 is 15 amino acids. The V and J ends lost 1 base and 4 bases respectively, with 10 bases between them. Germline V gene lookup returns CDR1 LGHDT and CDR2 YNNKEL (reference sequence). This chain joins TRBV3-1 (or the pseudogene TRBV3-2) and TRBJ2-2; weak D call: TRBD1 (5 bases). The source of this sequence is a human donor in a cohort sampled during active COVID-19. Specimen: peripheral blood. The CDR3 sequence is CASSQVPGATGELFF. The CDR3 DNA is TGTGCCAGCAGCCAAGTCCCTGGGGCCACCGGGGAGCTGTTTTTT.